One sample yielded the 10 T cell receptor beta chains listed below, sequenced in a study of human thymus T cells. Produced via immunoSEQ multiplex PCR; TCRdb's table is partial and in-frame only. The repertoire holds some 130,000 clones, with just under 95% as singletons. Corrective heart surgery yielded the resections from which the thymus tissue came. The sequencing sample was made of thymus tissue. These receptors were collected from a boy less than two years old with a congenital heart defect but otherwise immunologically healthy.

This rearrangement joins TRBV28 to TRBJ2-5; D could derive from TRBD1 or TRBD2 (5 bases each). The CDR3 loop spans 18 amino acids. V was cut by 2 bases and J by 3 bases, with 22 bases left in between. Per germline, CDR1 MDHEN and CDR2 SYDVKM. The chain's CDR3 is CASSLRPPPGRTKETQYF. The CDR3 region has the DNA TGTGCCAGCAGTTTACGCCCCCCCCCGGGACGCACTAAAGAGACCCAGTACTTC.

This clone was seen a single time. The CDR3 DNA is TGCGCCAGCAGTCAAAACGACGGGGGGGAAATCGATCAGCCCCAGCATTTT. Translating gives CASSQNDGGEIDQPQHF. The chain combines TRBV23-1 with TRBJ1-5; possibly TRBD1 for D (5 bases). TRBV23-1 is sorted into the ORF group, with uncertain function. This CDR3 region has 17 residues. The V end was cut by 2 bases, the J end by 5 bases, with 19 bases between.

J is TRBJ1-2 and V is TRBV6-1; 7 positions agree with TRBD1. CDR3 length equals 13 residues. The trim removed 10 bases at V and 7 bases at J, leaving 12 bases unmatched. In germline, CDR1 is MNHNS, CDR2 SASEGT. The CDR3: CATPRGGLGGYTF. CDR3 in DNA: TGTGCCACCCCGAGAGGGGGCCTCGGTGGCTACACCTTC.

The chain couples TRBV19 to TRBJ2-3; D is ambiguous. The CDR3 runs 16 residues. The V end was cut by 5 bases, the J end by 1 base, with 16 bases between. CDR1 and CDR2 (germline): LNHDA, SQIVND (reference sequence). In DNA form, the CDR3 reads TGTGCCAGTAGTTGGTCAAGAGGTGGAGGCACAGATACGCAGTATTTT. Its protein is CASSWSRGGGTDTQYF.

The CDR3 spells CASRGQGAYSPLHF. The CDR3 DNA follows: TGTGCCAGCAGAGGACAGGGGGCCTATTCACCCCTCCACTTT. The chain recombines TRBV25-1 with TRBJ1-6; 11 bases line up with TRBD1. With V trimmed by 6 bases and J by 8 bases, 3 bases remained unmatched. The CDR3 runs to 14 residues. CDR1 and CDR2 from the germline V gene are MGHDK and SYGVNS.

The chain carries TRBV18 and TRBJ1-1; TRBD1 matches 7 bases. Per the germline V gene, CDR1 is KGHSH and CDR2 is LQKENI. CDR3 size: 16 residues. The V segment lost 6 bases and the J segment 8 bases; nucleotides outside the gene matches: 18. The DNA for the CDR3 is TGTGCCAGCTCCCCGTGGACAGGACTGAGTAGAGAAGAAGCTTTCTTT. This translates into CASSPWTGLSREEAFF.

V is TRBV28 and J is TRBJ1-5; a weak D match, TRBD1 (6 bases). The CDR3 contains 15 residues. Trimming left V 8 bases short and J 5 bases short, with 19 bases between. Germline assignment: CDR1 MDHEN and CDR2 SYDVKM. The CDR3 region has the DNA TGTGCCAGCCGGATCCGGACAGTCACCTATCAGCCCCAGCATTTT. Residues: CASRIRTVTYQPQHF.

The chain has TRBV6-4 and TRBJ1-2; 7 bases match TRBD1. V gave up 3 bases and J gave up 0 bases; unmatched junction bases: 4. The CDR3 is made up of 15 amino acids. CDR1 and CDR2 from the germline V gene are MRHNA and SNTAGT. DNA for the CDR3: TGTGCCAGCAGTGAGGGGGACAGCGCTAACTATGGCTACACCTTC. Its translation: CASSEGDSANYGYTF.

The gene calls are TRBV9 and TRBJ2-3; no definite D call. This CDR3 is 16 amino acids long. Germline V gives CDR1 SGDLS, CDR2 YYNGEE. Trimming cost V 6 bases and J 2 bases, with 19 bases left between them. The CDR3: CASTRSGLPTTDTQYF. The CDR3 DNA is TGTGCCAGCACCCGCTCCGGGCTTCCCACCACAGATACGCAGTATTTT.

The rearrangement joins TRBV9 to TRBJ1-3; 12 bases are shared with TRBD1. Germline V gives CDR1 SGDLS, CDR2 YYNGEE. V lost 4 bases and J lost 0; bases outside the gene matches: 5. The CDR3 covers 17 residues. CDR3 bases: TGTGCCAGCAGCCCGGGGACAGGGGGCCGCTCTGGAAACACCATATATTTT. It specifies CASSPGTGGRSGNTIYF.